The source of this T cell receptor beta chain is a study of T cell responses to AZD1222 COVID-19 vaccine. The protocol was immunoSEQ multiplex PCR, while the TCRdb copy is restricted to in-frame clones and leaves out a portion. The sample lists about 120,000 clones, roughly 90% occurring once. Overall study results and limits: Of spike-specific TCRs, nearly half reportedly target regions left unmutated in variants. All repertoire sampling was performed exclusively after the peak T cell response. Clonal diversity may have been underestimated, and the donors were mostly white British, with more females than males. Baseline antibody screening turned up just a handful of seropositive AZD1222 recipients.

In the case of this clone: The antigen is not known.

This CDR3 region has 15 residues. V lost 0 bases, J lost 0 bases, and 7 bases lay in between. CDR1 is SGDLS and CDR2 is YYNGEE in the germline V gene. This clonotype originated in an adult in good health. V is TRBV9 and J is TRBJ2-1; D call uncertain. Here the sequenced sample was peripheral blood, taken on day 0 of AZD1222 vaccination. CDR3 bases: TGTGCCAGCAGCGTAGGTGTGGGCTCCTACAATGAGCAGTTCTTC. Translation gives CASSVGVGSYNEQFF.